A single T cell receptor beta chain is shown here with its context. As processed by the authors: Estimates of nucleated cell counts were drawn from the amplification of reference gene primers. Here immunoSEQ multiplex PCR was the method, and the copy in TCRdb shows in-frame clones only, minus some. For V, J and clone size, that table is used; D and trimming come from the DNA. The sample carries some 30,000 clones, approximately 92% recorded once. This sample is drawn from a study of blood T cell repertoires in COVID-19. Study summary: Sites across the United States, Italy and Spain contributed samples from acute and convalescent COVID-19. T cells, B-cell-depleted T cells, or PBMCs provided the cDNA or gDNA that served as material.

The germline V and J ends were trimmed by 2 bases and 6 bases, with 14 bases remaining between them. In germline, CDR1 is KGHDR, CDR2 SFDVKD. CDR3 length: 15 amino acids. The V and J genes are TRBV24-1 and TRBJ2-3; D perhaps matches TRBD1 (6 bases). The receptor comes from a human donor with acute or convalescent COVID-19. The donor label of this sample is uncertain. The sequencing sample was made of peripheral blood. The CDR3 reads CATSDSGDDLDTQYF. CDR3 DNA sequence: TGTGCCACCAGTGATTCAGGGGACGATCTGGATACGCAGTATTTT.